This T cell receptor beta chain was captured by sequencing in a study of control samples from healthy donors and cancer patients. Using immunoSEQ multiplex PCR, the repertoire was profiled, and TCRdb retains in-frame clones only, with some absent. The profile shows 70,000 to 95,000 clones, about 87% of them singletons. The CDR3 runs to 16 residues. J lost 0 bases, V lost 1 base, and 3 bases had no gene match. Germline V gene data show CDR1 as SGDLS and CDR2 as YYNGEE. This chain joins TRBV9 and TRBJ2-3, with 9 positions matching TRBD2. Sequencing was performed on blood. The sequence was collected from a middle-aged man in good health. CDR3 sequence (DNA): TGTGCCAGCAGCGTAACCCTAGCGGGGAGCACAGATACGCAGTATTTT. Protein: CASSVTLAGSTDTQYF.